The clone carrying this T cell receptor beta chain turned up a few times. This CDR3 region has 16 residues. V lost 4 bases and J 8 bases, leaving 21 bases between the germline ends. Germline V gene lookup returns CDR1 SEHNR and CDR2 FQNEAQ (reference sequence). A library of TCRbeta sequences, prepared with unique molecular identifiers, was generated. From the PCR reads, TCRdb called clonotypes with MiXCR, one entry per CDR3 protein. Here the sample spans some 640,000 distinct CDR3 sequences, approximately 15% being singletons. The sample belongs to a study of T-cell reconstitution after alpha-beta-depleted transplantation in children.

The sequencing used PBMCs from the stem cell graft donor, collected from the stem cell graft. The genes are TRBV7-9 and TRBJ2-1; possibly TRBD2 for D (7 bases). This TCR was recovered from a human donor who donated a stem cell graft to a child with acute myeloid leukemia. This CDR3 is CASSSWGGAQGDEQFF. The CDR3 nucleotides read TGTGCCAGCAGCTCCTGGGGGGGCGCCCAAGGCGATGAGCAGTTCTTC. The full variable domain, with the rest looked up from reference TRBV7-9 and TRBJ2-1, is DTGVSQNPRHKITKRGQNVTFRCDPISEHNRLYWYRQTLGQGPEFLTYFQNEAQLEKSRLLSDRFSAERPKGSFSTLEIQRTEQGDSAMYLCASSSWGGAQGDEQFFGPGTRLTVL.